The next 19 T cell receptor beta chains were all read from a single sample in a study of vaccination and CD4 T cells after COVID-19. The treatment: approximately nine-day PBMC culture with coronavirus spike peptide pools or control peptides (ViraFEST assay). These receptors are not linked to any known antigen. The Oncomine TCR Beta short-read assay was applied to DNA of cultured CD4+ T cells. TCRdb independently ran MiXCR on the PCR reads; one entry per CDR3 protein. This table has about 20,000 distinct CDR3 sequences, roughly half appearing once. The material sequenced was CD4+ T cells from blood, cultured in vitro. These receptors all come from a human donor who had recovered from COVID-19.

J is TRBJ2-3 and V is TRBV6-2 or TRBV6-3, with D tentatively TRBD1 or TRBD2 (5 bases each). This CDR3 is 12 amino acids long. The V end lost 6 bases, the J end lost 1 base, and 5 bases lay between the germline ends. The germline CDR1 and CDR2 sequences are MNHEY and SVGEGT. In nucleotides, the CDR3 is TGTGCCAGCAGGGGGGGCACAGATACGCAGTATTTT. Translated: CASRGGTDTQYF.

The chain couples TRBV5-4 to TRBJ1-2; weak D call: TRBD1 (6 bases). The CDR3 length is 15 residues. V was clipped by 3 bases and J by 6 bases, with 18 bases between them. Germline assignment: CDR1 SGHNT and CDR2 YYREEE (reference sequence). The CDR3 sequence is CASSWGEGVIDGYTF. CDR3 nucleotide sequence: TGTGCCAGCAGCTGGGGGGAGGGGGTAATTGATGGCTACACCTTC.

The chain employs TRBV20-1 and TRBJ2-7; TRBD1 aligns across 12 bases. The CDR3 spans 18 residues. V gave up 5 bases and J gave up 1 base; unmatched junction bases: 15. CDR1 is DFQATT, CDR2 SNEGSKA, per germline (reference sequence). In nucleotides, the CDR3 is TGCAGTGCTTTACCGGGACAGGGGGCGAATCAACGTTCCTACGAGCAGTACTTC. It specifies CSALPGQGANQRSYEQYF.

The chain carries TRBV7-2 and TRBJ2-7; D is possibly TRBD2 (5 bases). The length of the CDR3 is 13 residues. Germline CDR1 reads SGHTA; CDR2 reads FQGNSA. Trimming removed 5 bases at V and 0 bases at J, with 8 bases between. CDR3 nucleotide sequence: TGTGCCAGCAGCCGGAGGAGCTCCTACGAGCAGTACTTC. This codes for CASSRRSSYEQYF.

The J gene is TRBJ1-3, the V gene TRBV20-1, with D perhaps TRBD1 (5 bases). The CDR3 is made up of 14 amino acids. Deletions cut 6 bases from V and 0 bases from J, with 12 bases between. Germline-derived CDR1 and CDR2 are DFQATT and SNEGSKA (reference sequence). For the CDR3, the DNA is TGCAGTGCATGGGACCCTAGCTCTGGAAACACCATATATTTT. This codes for CSAWDPSSGNTIYF.

V is TRBV7-9 and J is TRBJ2-3; D is undetermined. V was cut by 6 bases and J by 2 bases, with 3 bases left in between. The germline V gene encodes CDR1 SEHNR and CDR2 FQNEAQ (reference sequence). The CDR3 runs 11 residues. CDR3 residues: CASRVTDTQYF. In DNA, the CDR3 is TGTGCCAGCAGAGTCACAGATACGCAGTATTTT.

The rearrangement joins TRBV2 to TRBJ1-6; D not resolved. Trimming removed 1 base from V and 7 bases from J, with 11 bases in between. CDR1 is SNHLY and CDR2 is FYNNEI in the germline V gene. The CDR3 consists of 15 residues. As DNA, the CDR3 is TGTGCCAGCAGTGAAGGGGCAGCACGGAATTCACCCCTCCACTTT. This codes for CASSEGAARNSPLHF.

The rearrangement links TRBV5-8 to TRBJ1-2; 8 nucleotides align to TRBD1. This CDR3 is built from 13 residues. J gave up 7 bases and V 2 bases, and 4 bases lay outside the gene matches. Germline loops: CDR1 SGHTS, CDR2 YDEGEE. This CDR3 is CASSLRTGSGYTF. The CDR3 bases are TGTGCCAGCAGCTTACGGACAGGGTCTGGCTACACCTTC.

V and J are TRBV11-2 and TRBJ1-1, with TRBD1 matching over 10 bases. Germline CDR1 reads SGHAT; CDR2 reads FQNNGV. The CDR3 has 16 residues. J gave up 1 base and V 1 base, and 3 bases lay outside the gene matches. The DNA of the CDR3 is TGTGCCAGCAGCTTAGGGGGACAGGGGACGAACACTGAAGCTTTCTTT. Protein product: CASSLGGQGTNTEAFF.

The chain carries TRBV7-2 and TRBJ2-7, with 10 bases that match TRBD1. The germline CDR1 and CDR2 sequences are SGHTA and FQGNSA. V trimming: 4 bases; J trimming: 3 bases; junction bases outside the gene matches: 6. The CDR3 is 15 residues long. CDR3 sequence (DNA): TGTGCCAGCAGCTGGGACCGGGACAGGGGCTACGAGCAGTACTTC. This translates into CASSWDRDRGYEQYF.

J is TRBJ1-2 and V is TRBV6-1, with D possibly TRBD1 on 5 matching bases. The length of the CDR3 is 13 residues. The V end was cut by 8 bases, the J end by 0 bases, with 10 bases between. Per the germline V gene, CDR1 is MNHNS and CDR2 is SASEGT. As DNA, the CDR3 is TGTGCCAGCGGGGGGTCCGCTAACTATGGCTACACCTTC. As protein: CASGGSANYGYTF.

This rearrangement joins TRBV20-1 to TRBJ2-7; D uncertain. The length of the CDR3 is 13 residues. Germline lookup yields CDR1 DFQATT and CDR2 SNEGSKA (reference sequence). V was cut by 2 bases and J by 2 bases, with 10 bases left in between. The CDR3 DNA reads TGCAGTGCTAGAACACCTAACACCTACGAGCAGTACTTC. It codes for CSARTPNTYEQYF.

V gene TRBV7-2 combines with J gene TRBJ2-5, with a tentative D call TRBD2 (6 bases). The V gene's germline CDR1 is SGHTA and CDR2 FQGNSA. The CDR3 contains 14 residues. Trimming removed 2 bases from V and 2 bases from J, with 9 bases in between. The CDR3 sequence: CASSLSRGQETQYF. The CDR3 region has the DNA TGTGCCAGCAGCTTATCGCGGGGACAAGAGACCCAGTACTTC.

The V gene is TRBV30, the J gene TRBJ1-1; no clear D gene. V was clipped by 5 bases and J by 1 base, with 5 bases between them. The CDR3 contains 11 residues. Germline V gene lookup returns CDR1 GTSNPN and CDR2 SVGIG (reference sequence). CDR3 bases: TGTGCCTGGGAAGGGAACACTGAAGCTTTCTTT. It translates to CAWEGNTEAFF.

This clonotype was seen a single time. This sequence joins TRBV5-4 and TRBJ2-7, with D maybe TRBD1 (5 bases). Between the trimmed V and J ends, which lost 0 bases and 6 bases, there was a span of 10 bases. The V gene's germline CDR1 is SGHNT and CDR2 YYREEE (reference sequence). This CDR3 has 13 amino acids. The DNA for the CDR3 is TGTGCCAGCAGCTTGGATGGGGCTCGCGAGCAGTACTTC. It codes for CASSLDGAREQYF.

The J gene is TRBJ1-1, the V gene TRBV20-1; no firm D call. Germline CDR1 reads DFQATT; CDR2 reads SNEGSKA (reference sequence). The CDR3 has 12 amino acids. The V end lost 4 bases, the J end lost 6 bases, and 12 bases lay between the germline ends. DNA for the CDR3: TGCAGTGCTAAACTTCTTAACGCTGAAGCTTTCTTT. Translation: CSAKLLNAEAFF.

The chain carries TRBV12-3 or TRBV12-4 and TRBJ1-6; the D gene is possibly TRBD1 (5 bases). The CDR3 length is 13 residues. V was pared by 6 bases and J by 4 bases, with 7 bases between. The CDR3 bases are TGTGCCAGCAGCGGGGGTTATAATTCACCCCTCCACTTT. Translating it yields CASSGGYNSPLHF.

The J gene is TRBJ2-3, the V gene TRBV6-5; TRBD2 matches at 7 bases. CDR3 size: 16 residues. Trimming removed 0 bases from V and 2 bases from J; junction bases left unmatched: 5. Germline-derived CDR1 and CDR2 are MNHEY and SVGAGI. The CDR3 coding sequence is TGTGCCAGCAGTTACTCGCAGCGGGGATACACAGATACGCAGTATTTT. Its translation: CASSYSQRGYTDTQYF.

In its sample, this clonotype was seen a few times. The chain combines TRBV20-1 with TRBJ2-7, with a tentative D call TRBD1 (5 bases). V was clipped by 6 bases and J by 1 base, with 10 bases between them. CDR1 and CDR2 from the germline V gene are DFQATT and SNEGSKA (reference sequence). This CDR3 has 12 residues. The chain's CDR3 is CSATGDSYEQYF. Written as DNA, the CDR3 is TGCAGTGCCACAGGCGATTCCTACGAGCAGTACTTC.